The 19 T cell receptor beta chains in this list originate from one sample, sequenced in a study of cytomegalovirus exposure and HLA in healthy donors. The data were produced by immunoSEQ multiplex PCR, yet TCRdb's version contains in-frame clones alone and is incomplete. Of approximately 62,000 clones listed, 92% are singletons. Source material: PBMCs. The receptors originated from a woman aged 18-29 years in good health and CMV-seronegative.

This rearrangement joins TRBV9 to TRBJ1-2, with D possibly TRBD1 on 6 matching bases. Germline CDR1 SGDLS, CDR2 YYNGEE. V shed 2 bases and J shed 8 bases, with 22 bases lying between them. The CDR3 has 16 amino acids. The CDR3 bases are TGTGCCAGCAGCGTTGGGACATCACACCGAGCGTCGGGCTACACCTTC. Translated, it gives CASSVGTSHRASGYTF.

V and J are TRBV27 and TRBJ2-5; 7 bases are a match to TRBD2. The CDR3 spans 14 residues. Germline V CDR1 and CDR2: MNHEY, SMNVEV (reference sequence). V trimming: 4 bases; J trimming: 3 bases; junction bases outside the gene matches: 5. The CDR3 bases are TGTGCCAGCAGTTCTCCGGGGAGGGAAGAGACCCAGTACTTC. It yields the protein CASSSPGREETQYF.

The rearrangement uses TRBV9 and TRBJ2-2; TRBD2 is a possible D gene (6 bases). From germline, CDR1 is SGDLS and CDR2 YYNGEE. The CDR3 totals 14 residues. Trimming left V 4 bases short and J 7 bases short, with 14 bases between. CDR3 in DNA: TGTGCCAGCAGCTTAAGCGGAGCGGGCGGGGAGCTGTTTTTT. The encoded protein is CASSLSGAGGELFF.

The V gene is TRBV7-2, the J gene TRBJ2-1, with a possible D match to TRBD1 (6 bases). Trimming left V 5 bases short and J 7 bases short, with 12 bases between. This CDR3 contains 13 residues. Looked up from germline, CDR1 is SGHTA and CDR2 is FQGNSA. Here the CDR3 reads CASSPHRENEQFF. CDR3 nucleotides: TGTGCCAGCAGCCCTCACAGGGAGAATGAGCAGTTCTTC.

The chain combines TRBV4-1 with TRBJ1-1, with D possibly TRBD1 on 6 matching bases. CDR3 size: 17 residues. The germline V gene encodes CDR1 MGHRA and CDR2 YSYEKL. The V end was cut by 2 bases, the J end by 1 base, with 17 bases between. The CDR3 is CASSQPTRGRANTEAFF. The CDR3 nucleotides read TGCGCCAGCAGCCAACCAACCAGGGGTCGGGCGAACACTGAAGCTTTCTTT.

This clone was counted a single time. The gene calls are TRBV19 and TRBJ1-5; TRBD1 agrees at 7 bases. The CDR3 totals 16 residues. Germline V gene sequence: CDR1 LNHDA, CDR2 SQIVND (reference sequence). V shed 4 bases, J shed 6 bases, and the junction held 12 bases outside the gene matches. This CDR3 is CASSNPGRGDVQPQHF. The CDR3 DNA follows: TGTGCCAGTAGTAACCCCGGCAGGGGGGACGTTCAGCCCCAGCATTTT.

The rearrangement joins TRBV9 to TRBJ1-4; D is unresolved. CDR1 is SGDLS and CDR2 is YYNGEE in the germline V gene. This CDR3 comprises 15 residues. V dropped 4 bases and J dropped 8 bases, with 18 bases sitting between them. CDR3 in amino acids: CASSRLGGRGEKLFF. Written as DNA, the CDR3 is TGTGCCAGCAGCAGACTCGGTGGGCGAGGGGAAAAACTGTTTTTT. Full variable domain (remainder filled in from reference TRBV9 and TRBJ1-4): DSGVTQTPKHLITATGQRVTLRCSPRSGDLSVYWYQQSLDQGLQFLIQYYNGEERAKGNILERFSAQQFPDLHSELNLSSLELGDSALYFCASSRLGGRGEKLFFGSGTQLSVL.

V gene TRBV9 combines with J gene TRBJ1-6, with D uncertain. CDR1 and CDR2 (germline): SGDLS, YYNGEE. Trimming took 3 bases from V and 1 from J, leaving 5 bases between them. The CDR3 is 14 amino acids. CDR3 sequence: CASSAGSYNSPLHF. In DNA, the CDR3 is TGTGCCAGCAGCGCGGGGTCCTATAATTCACCCCTCCACTTT.

V and J are TRBV9 and TRBJ2-1; no reliable D call. The V gene's germline CDR1 is SGDLS and CDR2 YYNGEE. V lost 4 bases, J lost 3 bases, and 14 bases lay in between. The CDR3 has 15 residues. The CDR3 DNA follows: TGTGCCAGCAGCCGCTCTCAGGATCTCTACAATGAGCAGTTCTTC. This encodes CASSRSQDLYNEQFF.

The gene calls are TRBV9 and TRBJ2-1, with D unresolved. The germline V gene has CDR1 SGDLS and CDR2 YYNGEE. The CDR3 sequence is 15 residues long. V lost 0 bases and J 3 bases, leaving 10 bases between the germline ends. The CDR3 coding sequence is TGTGCCAGCAGCGTAGAGCCTCAAAACTACAATGAGCAGTTCTTC. It is translated as CASSVEPQNYNEQFF. Combining the CDR3 with reference TRBV9 and TRBJ2-1 gives the whole variable domain DSGVTQTPKHLITATGQRVTLRCSPRSGDLSVYWYQQSLDQGLQFLIQYYNGEERAKGNILERFSAQQFPDLHSELNLSSLELGDSALYFCASSVEPQNYNEQFFGPGTRLTVL.

The gene calls are TRBV5-6 and TRBJ2-1; 14 bases align to TRBD2. This CDR3 has 17 residues. J was trimmed by 4 bases and V by 3 bases; bases with no gene match: 6. Germline CDR1 SGHDT, CDR2 YYEEEE. The CDR3: CASSWTSGGPQYNEQFF. DNA of the CDR3: TGTGCCAGCAGCTGGACTAGCGGGGGGCCCCAATACAATGAGCAGTTCTTC.

In DNA form, the CDR3 reads TGCAGCGTTGAAGCGGGGAAGGGCAATGAGCAGTTCTTC. Residues: CSVEAGKGNEQFF. The chain employs TRBV29-1 and TRBJ2-1; perhaps TRBD2 as D (5 bases). V was trimmed by 1 base and J by 6 bases, leaving 10 bases between them. Germline V gives CDR1 SQVTM, CDR2 ANQGSEA. There are 13 residues in the CDR3.

CDR3 protein: CASSGDRGYTEAFF. CDR3 nucleotides: TGTGCCAGCAGTGGGGACAGGGGGTACACTGAAGCTTTCTTT. The V gene is TRBV2, the J gene TRBJ1-1; 11 nucleotides match TRBD1. CDR1 and CDR2 from the germline V gene are SNHLY and FYNNEI. J was trimmed by 3 bases and V by 4 bases; bases with no gene match: 1. The length of the CDR3 is 14 residues.

V gene TRBV7-9 combines with J gene TRBJ2-3; D is possibly TRBD2 (5 bases). This CDR3 spans 13 amino acids. Trimming left V 8 bases short and J 0 bases short, with 9 bases between. Germline V gives CDR1 SEHNR, CDR2 FQNEAQ (reference sequence). The CDR3 region is CASRRGSTDTQYF. The CDR3 coding sequence is TGTGCCAGCCGGCGAGGGAGCACAGATACGCAGTATTTT.

This clone was detected once. CDR3 coding DNA: TGTGCCAGCAGGACGACAGGGGGCAGTAGTTCACCCCTCCACTTT. It specifies CASRTTGGSSSPLHF. J is TRBJ1-6 and V is TRBV6-5; 10 positions agree with TRBD1. This CDR3 has 15 residues. J gave up 9 bases and V 6 bases, and 8 bases lay outside the gene matches. Germline lookup yields CDR1 MNHEY and CDR2 SVGAGI.

CDR3 DNA: TGTGCCATCAGTATCAGGGTCTCCAAAGAAATCTCCTACAATGAGCAGTTCTTC. It codes for CAISIRVSKEISYNEQFF. The rearrangement uses TRBV10-3 and TRBJ2-1; D is possibly TRBD1 (5 bases). Between the trimmed V and J ends, which lost 5 bases and 0 bases, there was a span of 20 bases. The CDR3 is 18 residues long. Germline CDR1 is ENHRY and CDR2 is SYGVKD.

This chain joins TRBV29-1 and TRBJ2-5; TRBD1 matches at 7 bases. Germline V gene sequence: CDR1 SQVTM, CDR2 ANQGSEA. V shed 6 bases and J 5 bases; nucleotides not matched to a gene: 3. The CDR3 covers 11 residues. In nucleotides, the CDR3 is TGCAGCGTAGGCAGGGGGGAGACCCAGTACTTC. The encoded protein is CSVGRGETQYF.

The V gene is TRBV28, the J gene TRBJ2-3; D perhaps matches TRBD1 (6 bases). With 6 bases removed from V and 4 bases from J, the gap between germline ends came to 23 bases. CDR1 is MDHEN and CDR2 is SYDVKM in the germline V gene. The CDR3 is 17 residues long. The DNA of the CDR3 is TGTGCCAGCAGCCGCAGAAAGCAGGGGTCAATCGCAGATACGCAGTATTTT. The encoded protein is CASSRRKQGSIADTQYF.

The gene calls are TRBV4-2 and TRBJ2-7, with a possible D match to TRBD1 (5 bases). V lost 0 bases and J lost 3, with 12 bases in between. The germline CDR1 and CDR2 sequences are LGHNA and YNFKEQ. The length of the CDR3 is 15 residues. The CDR3 nucleotides are TGTGCCAGCAGCCAAGACCCCATGGACAACTACGAGCAGTACTTC. It encodes CASSQDPMDNYEQYF.